Listed below are T cell receptor beta chains from one sample, sequenced in a study of OX40 agonist ivuxolimab in advanced cancers. Here immunoSEQ multiplex PCR was the method, and the copy in TCRdb shows in-frame clones only, minus some. The data hold about 50,000 clones, with roughly 81% observed a single time. Sequences were derived from CD4+ or CD8+ T cells sorted from blood, sampled in a trial of the OX40 agonist ivuxolimab. These receptors all stem from an adult with an advanced solid tumor such as melanoma, head and neck, liver or kidney cancer. CDR3s include the opening cysteine and the closing phenylalanine or tryptophan. Fields, in order: V gene, J gene, clone size, D gene, CDR3 protein, CDR3 DNA. The D gene is left open where the match is weak. Expanded clones get a size class; other rows say once, few or many, or leave the size out.

TRBV29-1,TRBJ1-1,NA,TRBD1,CSVRGQGDLYTEAFF,TGCAGCGTGAGGGGACAGGGGGATTTATACACTGAAGCTTTCTTT
TRBV19,TRBJ1-1,NA,NA,CASSPRGAQNTEAFF,TGTGCCAGTAGTCCCCGGGGCGCACAGAACACTGAAGCTTTCTTT
TRBV19,TRBJ1-1,few,NA,CASKMSVGNTEAFF,TGTGCCAGTAAGATGAGCGTGGGAAACACTGAAGCTTTCTTT
TRBV11-2,TRBJ2-1,NA,TRBD1,CASTSRQGAHNEQFF,TGTGCCAGCACCTCGCGACAGGGGGCGCACAATGAGCAGTTCTTC
TRBV5-4,TRBJ2-7,few,TRBD1,CASSHLGTGDYEQYF,TGTGCCAGCAGCCATCTCGGGACAGGGGACTACGAGCAGTACTTC
TRBV19,TRBJ1-3,NA,NA,CASSIGLLGVGTAGNTIYF,TGTGCCAGTAGTATTGGCCTATTAGGTGTCGGGACCGCTGGAAACACCATATATTTT
TRBV9,TRBJ2-1,NA,TRBD2,CARVTSGIGNEQFF,TGTGCCAGAGTCACTAGCGGGATCGGCAATGAGCAGTTCTTC
TRBV29-1,TRBJ1-3,NA,NA,CSVATVPGNTIYF,TGCAGCGTTGCGACGGTCCCTGGAAACACCATATATTTT
TRBV2,TRBJ2-7,NA,NA,CASSLGSYEQYF,TGTGCCAGCAGCTTGGGATCCTACGAGCAGTACTTC
TRBV18,TRBJ2-1,NA,TRBD2,CASSRGRAGRRNEQFF,TGTGCCAGCTCACGAGGGAGGGCGGGCAGGAGGAACGAGCAGTTCTTC
TRBV7-2,TRBJ1-2,NA,TRBD1,CASSMGQLNYGYTF,TGTGCCAGCAGCATGGGACAGCTAAACTATGGCTACACCTTC
TRBV7-8,TRBJ2-2,NA,TRBD1,CASSFRDRATGELFF,TGTGCCAGCAGCTTTCGAGACAGGGCCACCGGGGAGCTGTTTTTT
TRBV6-6,TRBJ1-1,NA,NA,CATRVKQNTEAFF,TGTGCCACCCGTGTTAAACAGAACACTGAAGCTTTCTTT
TRBV6-1,TRBJ1-2,NA,NA,CASSEVGSLGYTF,TGTGCCAGCAGTGAAGTGGGTTCCCTTGGCTACACCTTC
TRBV9,TRBJ1-5,NA,NA,CASSVGTADNQPQHF,TGTGCCAGCAGCGTAGGGACTGCCGACAATCAGCCCCAGCATTTT
TRBV7-9,TRBJ2-3,once,NA,CASSTRGGHTDTQYF,TGTGCCAGCTCTACCAGGGGGGGCCACACAGATACGCAGTATTTT
TRBV10-2,TRBJ1-1,NA,NA,CASSETGELTEAFF,TGCGCCAGCAGTGAAACGGGGGAGCTAACTGAAGCTTTCTTT
TRBV28,TRBJ1-5,NA,NA,CASAGERRGSNQPQHF,TGTGCCAGCGCTGGGGAACGCAGAGGTAGCAATCAGCCCCAGCATTTT
TRBV5-1,TRBJ2-6,NA,TRBD2,CASSLKEWGGASSGANVLTF,TGCGCCAGCAGCTTGAAAGAATGGGGGGGAGCCTCCTCTGGGGCCAACGTCCTGACTTTC
TRBV4-1,TRBJ2-1,NA,TRBD2,CASSQIDMGLTHNEQFF,TGCGCCAGCAGCCAAATAGATATGGGACTAACTCACAATGAGCAGTTCTTC
TRBV2,TRBJ2-5,NA,NA,CASLGPDPETQYF,TGTGCCAGCCTCGGTCCAGATCCGGAGACCCAGTACTTC